These 24 T cell receptor beta chains were all obtained from the same sample, sequenced in a study of T cell responses to AZD1222 COVID-19 vaccine. TCRdb's table, derived via immunoSEQ multiplex PCR, lists solely in-frame clones and lacks some. Seen here are more than 80,000 clones, about 90% observed once, and the top ten hold approximately 8%. Specimen: peripheral blood, collected 28 days after the second AZD1222 dose. The receptors originated from an adult who received the AZD1222 COVID-19 vaccine.

This sequence joins TRBV6-1 and TRBJ2-4; D is unclear. Trimming left V 2 bases short and J 0 bases short, with 11 bases between. The CDR3 consists of 16 residues. CDR1 MNHNS and CDR2 SASEGT come from the germline V gene. The CDR3 sequence is CASSERIDIAKNIQYF. In nucleotides, the CDR3 is TGTGCCAGCAGTGAAAGGATCGATATAGCCAAAAACATTCAGTACTTC.

At least ten counts were recorded for this clone. This chain uses TRBV7-8 with TRBJ1-1, with D possibly being TRBD1 (6 bases). V lost 5 bases, J lost 5 bases, and 18 bases lay in between. This CDR3 has 15 residues. CDR1 and CDR2 (germline): SGHVS, FQNEAQ. The CDR3 sequence is CASSPATGSRTEAFF. The CDR3 DNA sequence: TGTGCCAGCAGCCCAGCCACAGGGAGTAGGACTGAAGCTTTCTTT. Filled out from reference TRBV7-8 and TRBJ1-1, the complete variable domain reads GAGVSQSPRYKVAKRGQDVALRCDPISGHVSLFWYQQALGQGPEFLTYFQNEAQLDKSGLPSDRFFAERPEGSVSTLKIQRTQQEDSAVYLCASSPATGSRTEAFFGQGTRLTVV.

The genes are TRBV5-5 and TRBJ2-1; D is uncertain. Germline CDR1 SGHKS, CDR2 YYEKEE (reference sequence). This CDR3 contains 12 residues. V was clipped by 9 bases and J by 7 bases, with 14 bases between them. The CDR3 DNA is TGTGCCACCTCCGGACGTAGGAATGAGCAGTTCTTC. This codes for CATSGRRNEQFF.

V usage is TRBV7-6 and J usage is TRBJ2-3, with D hard to call. This CDR3 contains 16 residues. CDR1 and CDR2 from the germline V gene are SGHVS and FNYEAQ. V was pared by 0 bases and J by 3 bases, with 13 bases between. CDR3 residues: CASSLAPNRNTDTQYF. The CDR3 coding sequence is TGTGCCAGCAGCTTAGCGCCTAACCGGAATACAGATACGCAGTATTTT.

This clone was observed a handful of times. This rearrangement joins TRBV12-5 to TRBJ2-2; either TRBD1 or TRBD2 may fit D (5 bases each). The CDR3 consists of 16 residues. Between the trimmed V and J ends, which lost 5 bases and 6 bases, there was a span of 19 bases. Germline CDR1 and CDR2: LGHNT and FRNRAP. CDR3: CASGLAPGTEAGELFF. CDR3 coding DNA: TGTGCTAGTGGTCTCGCCCCCGGGACGGAGGCCGGGGAGCTGTTTTTT.

The J gene is TRBJ2-7, the V gene TRBV19; D is unclear. V lost 7 bases and J lost 4, with 5 bases in between. Germline V gene lookup returns CDR1 LNHDA and CDR2 SQIVND (reference sequence). The CDR3 totals 10 residues. As DNA, the CDR3 is TGTGCCAGTAAGAAATACGAGCAGTACTTC. It translates to CASKKYEQYF.

The rearrangement joins TRBV7-9 to TRBJ2-1; 13 nucleotides align to TRBD2. The V and J ends lost 6 bases and 4 bases, in that order; junction bases with no gene match: 3. Germline V gives CDR1 SEHNR, CDR2 FQNEAQ (reference sequence). The CDR3 loop spans 15 amino acids. CDR3: CASRLLAGGYNEQFF. The CDR3, as DNA: TGTGCCAGCAGACTACTAGCGGGGGGGTACAATGAGCAGTTCTTC.

This clone was detected only once. The J gene is TRBJ2-5, the V gene TRBV3-1 (or the pseudogene TRBV3-2), with D possibly being TRBD2 (5 bases). The CDR3 has 16 amino acids. CDR1 and CDR2 from the germline V gene are LGHDT and YNNKEL (reference sequence). Trimming shortened V by 0 bases and J by 1 base, and 12 bases separated the two germline ends. The CDR3 DNA sequence: TGTGCCAGCAGCCAAGATCCAGCGGAGTTCCAAGAGACCCAGTACTTC. Its translation is CASSQDPAEFQETQYF.

The V and J genes are TRBV19 and TRBJ1-2, with a weak D call TRBD1 (5 bases). Per the germline V gene, CDR1 is LNHDA and CDR2 is SQIVND (reference sequence). This CDR3 contains 18 residues. The ends were cut back, 4 bases at V and 0 bases at J, with 21 bases in the middle. This chain's CDR3 is CASSTALGPQGANYGYTF. DNA of the CDR3: TGTGCCAGTAGTACCGCCTTGGGGCCACAAGGAGCTAACTATGGCTACACCTTC. The full variable domain, in which reference TRBV19 and TRBJ1-2 provide the parts outside the CDR3, is DGGITQSPKYLFRKEGQNVTLSCEQNLNHDAMYWYRQDPGQGLRLIYYSQIVNDFQKGDIAEGYSVSREKKESFPLTVTSAQKNPTAFYLCASSTALGPQGANYGYTFGSGTRLTVV.

The genes are TRBV6-1 and TRBJ1-5; TRBD1 matches at 9 bases. Germline assignment: CDR1 MNHNS and CDR2 SASEGT. After removal of 3 bases from V and 6 bases from J, the junction contained 6 bases not matched to a gene. The CDR3 sequence is 15 residues long. CDR3 DNA sequence: TGTGCCAGCAGTGATACCGGGACAGGGATTCAGCCCCAGCATTTT. It translates to CASSDTGTGIQPQHF.

The chain uses TRBV19 and TRBJ2-2, with D perhaps matching TRBD2 (6 bases). The CDR3 totals 17 residues. The ends were cut back, 9 bases at V and 0 bases at J, with 20 bases in the middle. Germline CDR1 is LNHDA and CDR2 is SQIVND (reference sequence). CDR3 sequence (DNA): TGTGCCAGCAAAAGAACCGCGGGGCAAGCGAACACCGGGGAGCTGTTTTTT. Amino acid sequence: CASKRTAGQANTGELFF.

The rearrangement joins TRBV14 to TRBJ2-7; D possibly corresponds to TRBD1 (6 bases). Germline lookup yields CDR1 SGHDN and CDR2 FVKESK. The germline V and J ends were trimmed by 1 base and 2 bases, with 12 bases remaining between them. CDR3 size: 15 residues. The CDR3, as DNA: TGTGCCAGCAGCCAAGTTTGGACAGCCACCTACGAGCAGTACTTC. Residues: CASSQVWTATYEQYF.

The rearrangement links TRBV4-3 to TRBJ1-1; no reliable D call. The CDR3 spans 17 residues. CDR1 is LGHNA and CDR2 is YSLEER in the germline V gene. V was shortened by 3 bases and J by 1 base, with 18 bases between the two germline ends. CDR3 sequence reads: CASSQDPPQSGNTEAFF. The CDR3 DNA is TGCGCCAGCAGCCAGGACCCCCCACAGTCGGGGAACACTGAAGCTTTCTTT.

The chain combines TRBV18 with TRBJ2-7, with 8 nucleotides matching TRBD1. Germline V gives CDR1 KGHSH, CDR2 LQKENI. With V trimmed by 6 bases and J by 4 bases, 5 bases remained unmatched. The CDR3 has 13 amino acids. CDR3 in DNA: TGTGCCAGCTCGCCCGGGACAGGATACGAGCAGTACTTC. Protein product: CASSPGTGYEQYF.

V usage is TRBV6-5 and J usage is TRBJ2-1; 7 nucleotides align to TRBD2. The CDR3 covers 12 residues. Germline V gene data show CDR1 as MNHEY and CDR2 as SVGAGI. The V segment lost 6 bases and the J segment 13 bases; nucleotides outside the gene matches: 9. The CDR3: CASSRPGGYQFF. CDR3 nucleotides: TGTGCCAGCAGCCGCCCCGGGGGGTACCAGTTCTTC.

The chain is built from TRBV5-6 and TRBJ1-5; the D is unclear. The CDR3 loop spans 14 amino acids. V was shortened by 4 bases and J by 2 bases, with 10 bases between the two germline ends. Germline values: CDR1 SGHDT, CDR2 YYEEEE. The CDR3 DNA follows: TGTGCCAGCAGCCAAACTCGCGGCAATCAGCCCCAGCATTTT. This gives the protein CASSQTRGNQPQHF.

J is TRBJ1-3 and V is TRBV20-1; D is uncertain. Looked up from germline, CDR1 is DFQATT and CDR2 is SNEGSKA (reference sequence). V dropped 5 bases and J dropped 2 bases, with 10 bases sitting between them. This CDR3 contains 13 residues. The CDR3 protein is CSARVTPGNTIYF. Written as DNA, the CDR3 is TGCAGTGCTCGTGTGACTCCTGGAAACACCATATATTTT.

The chain joins TRBV7-2 to TRBJ1-1; possible D gene TRBD1, 6 bases. Germline CDR1 SGHTA, CDR2 FQGNSA. There are 13 residues in the CDR3. V was cut by 5 bases and J by 6 bases, with 13 bases left in between. CDR3 coding DNA: TGTGCCAGCAGCGAATGGGGGCGGGCTGAAGCTTTCTTT. Its translation is CASSEWGRAEAFF.

J is TRBJ2-7 and V is TRBV4-3; D possibly corresponds to TRBD2 (6 bases). The CDR3 is 15 residues long. The V and J ends lost 1 base and 3 bases respectively, with 13 bases between them. Germline V CDR1 and CDR2: LGHNA, YSLEER. CDR3 nucleotides: TGCGCCAGCAGCCAAGTTTGGGGGGATTTCTACGAGCAGTACTTC. It is translated as CASSQVWGDFYEQYF.

The genes are TRBV6-2 or TRBV6-3 and TRBJ2-5; D is undetermined. The ends were cut back, 0 bases at V and 7 bases at J, with 3 bases in the middle. The CDR3 is 11 amino acids. Germline lookup yields CDR1 MNHEY and CDR2 SVGEGT. DNA for the CDR3: TGTGCCAGCAGTTACTCAGGGACCCAGTACTTC. Protein: CASSYSGTQYF.

The V gene is TRBV12-3 or TRBV12-4, the J gene TRBJ2-1; weak D call: TRBD2 (5 bases). This CDR3 contains 12 residues. Trimming cost V 5 bases and J 9 bases, with 11 bases left between them. CDR3 residues: CASSPTGSEQFF. The CDR3 nucleotides read TGTGCCAGCAGTCCCACGGGGAGTGAGCAGTTCTTC.

The V and J genes are TRBV19 and TRBJ2-7; unclear D gene. There are 16 residues in the CDR3. Germline V gene sequence: CDR1 LNHDA, CDR2 SQIVND (reference sequence). Deletions cut 4 bases from V and 6 bases from J, with 22 bases between. Here the CDR3 DNA reads TGTGCCAGTAGTACCCTTGCTGGCCCCAGGAGAGGCGAGCAGTACTTC. Translating it yields CASSTLAGPRRGEQYF.

The chain couples TRBV5-1 to TRBJ2-5, with D possibly matching TRBD1 (5 bases). V lost 0 bases, J lost 4 bases, and 10 bases lay in between. Germline V CDR1 and CDR2: SGHRS, YFSETQ. There are 14 residues in the CDR3. For the CDR3, the DNA is TGCGCCAGCAGCTTGGTGGTGGGGCCAGAGACCCAGTACTTC. Protein: CASSLVVGPETQYF.

The V call is TRBV7-9, the J call TRBJ1-2; 7 bases are a match to TRBD1. CDR1 and CDR2 from the germline V gene are SEHNR and FQNEAQ (reference sequence). This CDR3 comprises 14 residues. Unmatched junction bases numbered 7, after V lost 3 bases and J lost 6 bases. The CDR3 sequence: CASSFSGQANGYTF. CDR3 nucleotide sequence: TGTGCCAGCAGCTTCTCCGGACAGGCGAATGGCTACACCTTC.